This note documents a single TCR beta chain sequence. The data were obtained in a study of regulatory T cells in long-lasting Graves disease. Time point denoted: persistent/refractory GD, antithyroid drugs over 5 years with positive TRAb. After RNA was extracted from PBMCs, the TCR library was made from it. V was clipped by 7 bases and J by 2 bases, with 16 bases between them. The CDR3 sequence is 15 residues long. Sequencing libraries for TCR beta were prepared with iRepertoire HTBI primers and Arm-PCR of CDR3 regions. TCRdb used MiXCR to reprocess the multiplex PCR reads, holding one entry per CDR3 protein. This table has 400,000 to 500,000 distinct CDR3 sequences, 20% to 25% appearing once.

The clonotype originates from a female donor with Graves disease. This chain uses TRBV12-3 or TRBV12-4 with TRBJ2-3; tentatively, D is TRBD1 or TRBD2 (6 bases each). Sequencing was performed on peripheral blood mononuclear cells (PBMCs), taken when the disease was refractory, from a patient treated with antithyroid drugs. The CDR3 DNA is TGTGCCAGCAACCTAGGAAGGGGGGTCACAGATACGCAGTATTTT. It yields the protein CASNLGRGVTDTQYF.